The 27 T cell receptor beta chains below were found in one sample sequenced in a study of CD8 T cells in ankylosing spondylitis. Whole-study findings and limits: Typical of ankylosing spondylitis blood, it appeared, was a TCR beta motif of eight highly homologous variants.

Their antigens remain unidentified. Each CDR3 protein gets one entry after TCRdb re-called the 5' RACE reads with MiXCR. Of hundreds of thousands of distinct CDR3 sequences in the sample, 26% are singletons; the top ten hold over 0.8%. The sample comprised blood, either unsorted or a sorted T cell fraction (not recorded which). These receptor sequences come from a male donor with ankylosing spondylitis.

V usage is TRBV18 and J usage is TRBJ1-5; D call uncertain. The V end lost 3 bases, the J end lost 6 bases, and 18 bases lay between the germline ends. Germline V CDR1 and CDR2: KGHSH, LQKENI. The CDR3 consists of 16 residues. The CDR3 sequence: CASSPQVESETQPQHF. DNA for the CDR3: TGTGCCAGCTCACCTCAGGTTGAATCTGAGACTCAGCCCCAGCATTTT.

This chain's CDR3 is CASSARGGNPGTQYF. CDR3 nucleotides: TGTGCCAGCAGCGCCAGGGGTGGGAACCCAGGGACCCAGTACTTC. This chain joins TRBV7-9 and TRBJ2-5; D perhaps matches TRBD1 (6 bases). Germline CDR1 and CDR2: SEHNR and FQNEAQ (reference sequence). V lost 5 bases to trimming and J lost 7 bases, with 20 bases between them. The CDR3 extends over 15 amino acids. Drawing the rest from reference TRBV7-9 and TRBJ2-5, the complete variable domain is DTGVSQNPRHKITKRGQNVTFRCDPISEHNRLYWYRQTLGQGPEFLTYFQNEAQLEKSRLLSDRFSAERPKGSFSTLEIQRTEQGDSAMYLCASSARGGNPGTQYFGPGTRLLVL.

V is TRBV7-9 and J is TRBJ2-7; the match to TRBD2 covers 14 bases. Germline V gene sequence: CDR1 SEHNR, CDR2 FQNEAQ (reference sequence). The CDR3 totals 15 residues. V lost 5 bases and J lost 7; bases outside the gene matches: 7. CDR3: CASSPGLAGEGEQYV. The CDR3 region has the DNA TGTGCCAGCAGCCCGGGACTAGCGGGAGAGGGGGAGCAGTACGTC.

The sample holds a few counts of this clonotype. V is TRBV2 and J is TRBJ2-5, with 8 bases aligning to TRBD1. The CDR3 totals 14 residues. V lost 6 bases, J lost 2 bases, and 5 bases stayed unmatched. The V gene's germline CDR1 is SNHLY and CDR2 FYNNEI. The CDR3 here is CASRKGTGQETQYF. The CDR3 DNA is TGTGCCAGCAGGAAGGGGACAGGACAAGAGACCCAGTACTTC. The whole variable domain, filled in from reference TRBV2 and TRBJ2-5, reads EPEVTQTPSHQVTQMGQEVILRCVPISNHLYFYWYRQILGQKVEFLVSFYNNEISEKSEIFDDQFSVERPDGSNFTLKIRSTKLEDSAMYFCASRKGTGQETQYFGPGTRLLVL.

The genes are TRBV6-4 and TRBJ2-7; weak D call: TRBD2 (6 bases). CDR3 length: 12 amino acids. CDR1 is MRHNA, CDR2 SNTAGT, per germline. V shed 8 bases and J shed 7 bases, with 15 bases lying between them. DNA of the CDR3: TGTGCCAGCCGGAGGGACGATAAAGAGCAGTACGTC. Protein: CASRRDDKEQYV.

V is TRBV6-1 and J is TRBJ1-4, with a tentative D call TRBD1 (6 bases). V lost 6 bases to trimming and J lost 7 bases, with 15 bases between them. The CDR3 covers 14 residues. Germline lookup yields CDR1 MNHNS and CDR2 SASEGT. CDR3 amino acids: CASRADSGSEKLFF. The CDR3 DNA reads TGTGCCAGCAGGGCGGACAGCGGGAGTGAAAAACTGTTTTTT.

The chain employs TRBV29-1 and TRBJ1-1, with TRBD1 as a possible D gene (5 bases). Per germline, CDR1 SQVTM and CDR2 ANQGSEA. The CDR3 sequence is 15 residues long. Trimming took off 1 base at V and 1 base at J, with 13 bases between the two ends. CDR3 region: CSVEAGGGWNTEAFF. In nucleotides, the CDR3 is TGCAGCGTTGAAGCGGGGGGGGGTTGGAACACTGAAGCTTTCTTT.

The V gene is TRBV7-2, the J gene TRBJ2-3; perhaps TRBD2 as D (5 bases). Germline assignment: CDR1 SGHTA and CDR2 FQGNSA. Deletions cut 4 bases from V and 0 bases from J, with 11 bases between. CDR3 length: 15 residues. As DNA, the CDR3 is TGTGCCAGCAGCTCCTTTCGGGGTAGCACAGATACGCAGTATTTT. Protein sequence: CASSSFRGSTDTQYF.

V usage is TRBV20-1 and J usage is TRBJ2-5; D remains ambiguous. With 0 bases removed from V and 4 bases from J, the gap between germline ends came to 9 bases. Per germline, CDR1 DFQATT and CDR2 SNEGSKA (reference sequence). The CDR3 sequence is 13 residues long. This chain's CDR3 is CSAREVASETQYF. CDR3 bases: TGCAGTGCTAGAGAGGTCGCGTCAGAGACCCAGTACTTC.

The CDR3 DNA reads TGTGCCAGCTCACCCCCGACTAGCGGGGCCGCCTACGAGCAGTACTTC. It codes for CASSPPTSGAAYEQYF. The chain combines TRBV18 with TRBJ2-7; TRBD2 agrees at 11 bases. Looked up from germline, CDR1 is KGHSH and CDR2 is LQKENI. J lost 2 bases, V lost 3 bases, and 6 bases had no gene match. This CDR3 contains 16 residues. The whole variable domain, remainder taken from reference TRBV18 and TRBJ2-7, is NAGVMQNPRHLVRRRGQEARLRCSPMKGHSHVYWYRQLPEEGLKFMVYLQKENIIDESGMPKERFSAEFPKEGPSILRIQQVVRGDSAAYFCASSPPTSGAAYEQYFGPGTRLTVT.

The chain recombines TRBV20-1 with TRBJ2-4; 7 bases fit TRBD2. Per the germline V gene, CDR1 is DFQATT and CDR2 is SNEGSKA (reference sequence). V lost 6 bases to trimming and J lost 3 bases; unmatched junction nucleotides: 5. The CDR3 contains 13 residues. In DNA form, the CDR3 reads TGCAGTGCCAGATGGGAGGGCAAAAACATTCAGTACTTC. This codes for CSARWEGKNIQYF.

This clonotype appeared a few times. The CDR3 here is CASSPMWISTDTQYF. The CDR3 bases are TGTGCCAGCAGCCCGATGTGGATAAGCACAGATACGCAGTATTTT. The chain combines TRBV7-2 with TRBJ2-3; the D is unclear. V lost 5 bases and J 0 bases, leaving 12 bases between the germline ends. CDR1 SGHTA and CDR2 FQGNSA come from the germline V gene. The CDR3 has 15 amino acids.

This clonotype was found a few times. The chain is built from TRBV2 and TRBJ2-7, with 7 bases matching TRBD1. This CDR3 is built from 13 residues. V lost 10 bases and J lost 2; bases outside the gene matches: 8. From germline, CDR1 is SNHLY and CDR2 FYNNEI. The CDR3 nucleotides are TGTGCCACCCAAAGGGACAGAACCTACGAGCAGTACTTC. Its translation is CATQRDRTYEQYF.

This clonotype was observed a few times. This rearrangement joins TRBV25-1 to TRBJ2-7, with 9 bases matching TRBD2. V trimming: 6 bases; J trimming: 8 bases; junction bases outside the gene matches: 5. This CDR3 has 12 amino acids. Germline CDR1 MGHDK, CDR2 SYGVNS. The CDR3 DNA follows: TGTGCCAGCAGAGCCGGGACTAGCAAGCAGTACTTC. Residues: CASRAGTSKQYF.

This clonotype turned up a few times. J is TRBJ2-1 and V is TRBV5-1; weak D call: TRBD1 (6 bases). V was clipped by 4 bases and J by 9 bases, with 14 bases between them. Germline loops: CDR1 SGHRS, CDR2 YFSETQ. This CDR3 comprises 13 residues. CDR3 sequence: CASSQGPMAEQFF. CDR3 nucleotides: TGCGCCAGCAGCCAGGGGCCGATGGCTGAGCAGTTCTTC.

A few counts support this clonotype. CDR3 loop: CASSLDRPAVGEADTQYF. DNA for the CDR3: TGTGCCAGCAGCTTAGACCGGCCCGCAGTTGGAGAGGCAGATACGCAGTATTTT. The chain carries TRBV11-2 and TRBJ2-3, with D unresolved. The germline V gene has CDR1 SGHAT and CDR2 FQNNGV. V was clipped by 0 bases and J by 4 bases, with 20 bases between them. The CDR3 has 18 residues.

The chain has TRBV27 and TRBJ2-1; D is possibly TRBD2 (6 bases). Germline values: CDR1 MNHEY, CDR2 SMNVEV (reference sequence). Trimming left V 3 bases short and J 12 bases short, with 15 bases between. CDR3 size: 13 residues. The CDR3 DNA reads TGTGCCAGCAGTTTCCTAGCGCAAGGGTGGCAGTTCTTC. It codes for CASSFLAQGWQFF.

This clonotype was detected ten times or more. This chain links TRBV11-2 with TRBJ2-3; TRBD1 matches 7 bases. This CDR3 has 15 amino acids. The junction had 4 bases not matched to a gene; V was cut back by 4 bases and J by 0 bases. The germline V gene has CDR1 SGHAT and CDR2 FQNNGV. The CDR3 reads CASSSRTGSTDTQYF. CDR3 nucleotides: TGTGCCAGCAGCTCTCGGACAGGTAGCACAGATACGCAGTATTTT.

The chain carries TRBV20-1 and TRBJ2-2; D not certain. Germline V lookup: CDR1 DFQATT, CDR2 SNEGSKA (reference sequence). This CDR3 is 12 amino acids long. V lost 6 bases to trimming and J lost 6 bases, with 11 bases between them. The CDR3 spells CSAIRPAGELFF. The CDR3 DNA reads as TGCAGTGCAATAAGACCAGCCGGGGAGCTGTTTTTT.

The V and J genes are TRBV24-1 and TRBJ2-2, with 11 bases that match TRBD2. The V gene end was trimmed by 3 bases and the J gene end by 1 base; junction bases not matched to a gene: 6. CDR1 and CDR2 from the germline V gene are KGHDR and SFDVKD. This CDR3 is built from 18 residues. CDR3 sequence (DNA): TGTGCCACCAGTGATCTGGGACTAGCGGATGGGAACACCGGGGAGCTGTTTTTT. It codes for CATSDLGLADGNTGELFF.

This rearrangement joins TRBV10-3 to TRBJ2-1, with 8 bases identical to TRBD1. Trimming at V came to 7 bases and at J to 8 bases, leaving 7 bases not matched to a gene. This CDR3 region has 13 residues. Germline CDR1 reads ENHRY; CDR2 reads SYGVKD. This CDR3 is CAINLDREDEQFF. The CDR3 region has the DNA TGTGCCATCAACCTGGACAGGGAGGATGAGCAGTTCTTC.

This chain uses TRBV6-5 with TRBJ2-1; 7 bases match TRBD2. CDR3 size: 14 residues. Germline V gene sequence: CDR1 MNHEY, CDR2 SVGAGI. The V segment lost 2 bases and the J segment 4 bases; nucleotides outside the gene matches: 2. The CDR3 loop is CASSYGRAYNEQFF. In nucleotides, the CDR3 is TGTGCCAGCAGTTACGGGAGGGCTTACAATGAGCAGTTCTTC.

The chain uses TRBV7-2 and TRBJ1-1; TRBD1 matches at 7 bases. V dropped 3 bases and J dropped 1; count of bases not matched to a gene: 8. The CDR3 is 16 amino acids. CDR1 is SGHTA, CDR2 FQGNSA, per germline. This CDR3 reads CASSFRPGTENTEAFF. The CDR3 DNA is TGTGCCAGCAGCTTTAGGCCCGGGACAGAGAACACTGAAGCTTTCTTT.

V and J are TRBV6-2 or TRBV6-3 and TRBJ2-1, with a tentative D call TRBD1 (7 bases). Trimming shortened V by 6 bases and J by 10 bases, and 25 bases separated the two germline ends. This CDR3 has 16 amino acids. Germline CDR1 and CDR2: MNHEY and SVGEGT. CDR3 region: CASRQLPGGTDKEQFF. As DNA, the CDR3 is TGTGCCAGCAGGCAACTACCAGGCGGGACAGATAAGGAGCAGTTCTTC.

This clonotype was seen only a few times. The chain links TRBV12-3 or TRBV12-4 to TRBJ2-1; D gene uncertain. This CDR3 contains 12 residues. Trimming took 8 bases from V and 0 from J, leaving 5 bases between them. The CDR3 here is CASLSSYNEQFF. The CDR3 bases are TGTGCCAGCTTGAGCTCCTACAATGAGCAGTTCTTC.

V gene TRBV3-1 combines with J gene TRBJ1-1, with 7 bases that match TRBD1. The CDR3 runs to 12 residues. The V and J ends lost 5 bases and 7 bases, in that order; junction bases with no gene match: 4. The germline CDR1 and CDR2 sequences are LGHDT and YNNKEL (reference sequence). CDR3 in amino acids: CASSSRGDEAFF. CDR3 coding DNA: TGTGCCAGCAGCTCCAGGGGGGATGAAGCTTTCTTT.

This chain links TRBV3-1 with TRBJ2-1, with D possibly matching TRBD2 (5 bases). In germline, CDR1 is LGHDT, CDR2 YNNKEL (reference sequence). The CDR3 consists of 14 residues. Trimming left V 10 bases short and J 4 bases short, with 17 bases between. CDR3 in amino acids: CATAEQSNYNEQFF. DNA for the CDR3: TGTGCCACAGCGGAACAATCAAATTACAATGAGCAGTTCTTC.